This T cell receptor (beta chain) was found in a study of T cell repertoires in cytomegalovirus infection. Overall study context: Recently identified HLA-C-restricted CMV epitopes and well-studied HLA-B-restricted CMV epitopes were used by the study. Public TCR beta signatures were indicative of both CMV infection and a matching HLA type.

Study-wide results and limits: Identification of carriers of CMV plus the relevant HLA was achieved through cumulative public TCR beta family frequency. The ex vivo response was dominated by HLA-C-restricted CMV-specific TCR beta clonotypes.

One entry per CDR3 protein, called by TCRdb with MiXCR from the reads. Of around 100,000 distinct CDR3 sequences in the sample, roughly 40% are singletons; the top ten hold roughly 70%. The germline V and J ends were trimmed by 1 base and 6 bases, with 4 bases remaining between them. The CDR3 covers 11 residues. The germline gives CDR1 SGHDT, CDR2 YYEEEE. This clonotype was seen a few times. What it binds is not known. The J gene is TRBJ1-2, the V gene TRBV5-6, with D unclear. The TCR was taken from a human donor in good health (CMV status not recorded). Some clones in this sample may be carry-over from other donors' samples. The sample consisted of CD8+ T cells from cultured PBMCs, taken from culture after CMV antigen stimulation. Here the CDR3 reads CASSLRHGYTF. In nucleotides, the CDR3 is TGTGCCAGCAGCTTGCGTCATGGCTACACCTTC.